This TCR beta chain was sequenced in a study of OX40 agonist ivuxolimab in advanced cancers. Study-wide findings and caveats: Clonal expansion by week 6 occurred in CD4+ and CD8+ blood T cells (at 0.1 to 3.0 mg/kg). Among patients with partial responses at 0.1-3.0 mg/kg, clonal expansion was among the lowest.

V gave up 4 bases and J gave up 1 base; unmatched junction bases: 3. The CDR3 extends over 14 amino acids. The germline V gene encodes CDR1 MDHEN and CDR2 SYDVKM. This clone appeared a few times. Its specificity is unknown. Libraries were prepared by immunoSEQ multiplex PCR; TCRdb keeps only in-frame clonotypes and omits some of them. The sample contains over 70,000 clones, roughly nine tenths of which appear only once. The V call is TRBV28, the J call TRBJ1-2; 7 bases match TRBD1. The sequences come from CD4+ or CD8+ T cells sorted from blood, collected in a trial of the OX40 agonist ivuxolimab. The clonotype comes from an adult with an advanced solid tumor such as melanoma, head and neck, liver or kidney cancer. The CDR3 region has the DNA TGTGCCAGCAGTTCGACAGGGAATAACTATGGCTACACCTTC. Translation: CASSSTGNNYGYTF.